The following is a T cell receptor beta chain sequence with its context. The sample is drawn from a study of shared clonotypes between healthy human individuals. This CDR3 is built from 16 residues. Germline V gene data show CDR1 as SGHTA and CDR2 as FQGNSA. J was trimmed by 3 bases and V by 6 bases; bases with no gene match: 10. Assay: immunoSEQ multiplex PCR; the TCRdb copy retains only in-frame clones and omits some. The sample has 1.4 million to 1.5 million clones; roughly 96% are singletons. This rearrangement joins TRBV7-2 to TRBJ2-3; TRBD2 aligns across 9 bases. The source is a man between 25 and 39 years old in good health. The sequenced material came from naive CD4+ T cells sorted from blood. The subset was: CD45RA+ positively selected. Written as DNA, the CDR3 is TGTGCCAGCAGTTCCGGCGGGGGGGCTTGGACAGATACGCAGTATTTT. Translation: CASSSGGGAWTDTQYF.